Shown below are 17 T cell receptor beta chains from a single sample sequenced in a study of shared clonotypes between healthy human individuals. Sequencing used immunoSEQ multiplex PCR; TCRdb keeps in-frame clones, though not all of them. The table has 650,000 to 700,000 clones, about 90% seen once. The material sequenced was memory CD8+ T cells from PBMCs. The subset denotes: CD45RO+ cells pooled with CCR7-negative TemRA cells. The receptors stem from a man younger than 35 in good health. Some clones in this sample may be carry-over from other donors' samples.

The chain employs TRBV7-6 and TRBJ2-1; 7 nucleotides align to TRBD2. V was clipped by 5 bases and J by 2 bases; unmatched bases: 9. Germline loops: CDR1 SGHVS, CDR2 FNYEAQ. The CDR3 is made up of 16 amino acids. The CDR3 DNA is TGTGCCAGCAGCGGGAGGGAGCGGGAAGCCTACAATGAGCAGTTCTTC. The encoded protein is CASSGREREAYNEQFF.

V is TRBV10-3 and J is TRBJ2-7; D is perhaps TRBD1 (6 bases). Germline CDR1 ENHRY, CDR2 SYGVKD. This CDR3 contains 18 residues. V was pared by 3 bases and J by 2 bases, with 23 bases between. In DNA, the CDR3 is TGTGCCATCAGTGACCCGATCCGGTCCGGGACAAATACCTACGAGCAGTACTTC. The encoded protein is CAISDPIRSGTNTYEQYF.

The V call is TRBV27, the J call TRBJ1-2; D uncertain. This CDR3 region has 16 residues. V lost 5 bases and J lost 3, with 19 bases in between. Germline-derived CDR1 and CDR2 are MNHEY and SMNVEV (reference sequence). CDR3 sequence reads: CASSNSKMGTDYGYTF. In DNA, the CDR3 is TGTGCCAGCAGTAATTCGAAGATGGGCACAGACTATGGCTACACCTTC.

This rearrangement joins TRBV15 to TRBJ2-1; D is uncertain. This CDR3 is built from 15 residues. The germline V and J ends were trimmed by 5 bases and 2 bases, with 13 bases remaining between them. Germline-derived CDR1 and CDR2 are LNHNV and YYDKDF (reference sequence). CDR3: CATSPELSPYNEQFF. Here the CDR3 DNA reads TGTGCCACCAGCCCCGAACTATCCCCCTACAATGAGCAGTTCTTC.

The V call is TRBV11-2, the J call TRBJ2-1; D is uncertain. Trimming removed 5 bases at V and 2 bases at J, with 22 bases between. CDR3 size: 18 residues. CDR1 is SGHAT, CDR2 FQNNGV, per germline. CDR3 DNA sequence: TGTGCCAGCAGCAAGTCGCCCATTGGCGCTGAGGCCTACAATGAGCAGTTCTTC. This translates into CASSKSPIGAEAYNEQFF.

Ten or more counts support this clone. The chain carries TRBV5-4 and TRBJ2-3; D may be TRBD1 or TRBD2 (6 bases each). The CDR3 contains 15 residues. Germline V gene sequence: CDR1 SGHNT, CDR2 YYREEE (reference sequence). V lost 4 bases to trimming and J lost 0 bases, with 12 bases between them. CDR3 sequence (DNA): TGTGCCAGCAGCATGGGGGGCCTCAGCACAGATACGCAGTATTTT. Protein sequence: CASSMGGLSTDTQYF.

The V and J genes are TRBV29-1 and TRBJ1-1; 10 bases are a match to TRBD1. Germline CDR1 SQVTM, CDR2 ANQGSEA. The CDR3 spans 13 residues. The J segment lost 2 bases and the V segment lost 6 bases, leaving 3 bases of the junction unmatched. CDR3 protein: CSVRQGANTEAFF. The CDR3 DNA follows: TGCAGCGTGAGACAGGGGGCAAACACTGAAGCTTTCTTT.

This clone has just a few counts. This chain uses TRBV6-6 with TRBJ1-5; TRBD1 is a possible D gene (5 bases). There are 12 residues in the CDR3. The germline CDR1 and CDR2 sequences are MNHNY and SVGAGI (reference sequence). The ends were cut back, 0 bases at V and 9 bases at J, with 6 bases in the middle. The CDR3 loop reads CASSYSTGPQHF. The CDR3 DNA sequence: TGTGCCAGCAGTTACTCCACAGGGCCCCAGCATTTT.

The chain has TRBV2 and TRBJ2-3, with D uncertain. This CDR3 comprises 12 residues. With 6 bases removed from V and 1 base from J, the gap between germline ends came to 5 bases. Germline V gene sequence: CDR1 SNHLY, CDR2 FYNNEI. CDR3 coding DNA: TGTGCCAGCAGCTTAGGCACAGATACGCAGTATTTT. Amino acid sequence: CASSLGTDTQYF.

The J gene is TRBJ2-7, the V gene TRBV4-3; a possible D gene is TRBD1 (6 bases). Germline loops: CDR1 LGHNA, CDR2 YSLEER. CDR3 length equals 16 residues. Trimming shortened V by 0 bases and J by 1 base, and 13 bases separated the two germline ends. CDR3 in amino acids: CASSQDLGTLSYEQYF. Written as DNA, the CDR3 is TGCGCCAGCAGCCAAGATTTAGGGACACTATCCTACGAGCAGTACTTC.

The V call is TRBV27, the J call TRBJ1-2; tentative D call: TRBD1 (6 bases). The CDR3 extends over 14 amino acids. In germline, CDR1 is MNHEY, CDR2 SMNVEV (reference sequence). Trimming pared 6 bases from V and 5 bases from J, leaving 16 bases between. The chain's CDR3 is CASSQMGARYGYTF. CDR3 sequence (DNA): TGTGCCAGCAGCCAAATGGGGGCGCGGTATGGCTACACCTTC.

Details on this clone: At one of its ends the junction is not consistent with the germline gene, which may arise from a read error. The rearrangement links TRBV28 to TRBJ1-2, with 7 bases identical to TRBD1. Germline-derived CDR1 and CDR2 are MDHEN and SYDVKM. The CDR3 has 12 amino acids. DNA for the CDR3: TGTGCCAGCAGCCTTGCCCGTACAGGGGCCCTTTTC. It yields the protein CASSLARTGALF.

The chain carries TRBV11-2 and TRBJ2-1, with TRBD1 as a possible D gene (6 bases). This CDR3 has 16 residues. V was cut by 4 bases and J by 8 bases, with 21 bases left in between. Per germline, CDR1 SGHAT and CDR2 FQNNGV. The CDR3, as DNA: TGTGCCAGCAGCTCGGGTGTCAAAATTGGGGGCGATGAGCAGTTCTTC. It yields the protein CASSSGVKIGGDEQFF.

In the case of this clone: At one of its ends the junction is not consistent with the germline gene, which may arise from a read error. The chain joins TRBV4-1 to TRBJ2-7; 8 bases fit TRBD1. Germline values: CDR1 MGHRA, CDR2 YSYEKL. The CDR3 totals 16 residues. The CDR3 protein is CASSQPGTGPSYEQHF. Written as DNA, the CDR3 is TGCGCCAGCAGCCAACCCGGGACAGGTCCATCCTACGAGCAGCACTTC.

The chain couples TRBV7-9 to TRBJ2-7; 10 positions match TRBD1. This CDR3 spans 16 amino acids. The V and J ends lost 5 bases and 3 bases, in that order; junction bases with no gene match: 10. Germline CDR1 and CDR2: SEHNR and FQNEAQ (reference sequence). The chain's CDR3 is CASSTSRDRGRYEQYF. In DNA, the CDR3 is TGTGCCAGCAGCACAAGCCGGGACAGGGGACGCTACGAGCAGTACTTC.

The chain couples TRBV5-1 to TRBJ1-3; D is uncertain. Germline loops: CDR1 SGHRS, CDR2 YFSETQ. Trimming took off 0 bases at V and 4 bases at J, with 8 bases between the two ends. The CDR3 contains 14 residues. Here the CDR3 DNA reads TGCGCCAGCAGCTTGGGGGCCGGGGGAAACACCATATATTTT. Protein sequence: CASSLGAGGNTIYF.

V gene TRBV13 combines with J gene TRBJ2-5, with D possibly being TRBD2 (6 bases). The CDR3 totals 17 residues. The V gene's germline CDR1 is PRHDT and CDR2 FYEKMQ (reference sequence). V lost 0 bases to trimming and J lost 1 base, with 15 bases between them. CDR3 coding DNA: TGTGCCAGCAGCTTAGGCCCCCAGGGAGGAGGCCAAGAGACCCAGTACTTC. This translates into CASSLGPQGGGQETQYF.